The present TCR beta chain was sequenced within a study of metastatic and nonmetastatic thyroid tumors. At the level of the study: Both malignant and benign thyroid patients supplied peripheral blood and tumor or nodule tissue samples, across which the repertoires of these patients were then compared. Findings and limits, study-wide: TCR beta diversity was reportedly significantly higher in malignant thyroid tumors than benign nodules, in blood and tumor.

This clone has ten or more counts. Its antigen is not identified. In the original analysis: Clinicopathological groups supplied CDR3 differences that were used to build a distant-metastasis classifier for papillary thyroid cancer. TCRdb called clones again from the PCR reads with MiXCR. The V and J calls come from TCRdb's annotation, not from the publication. This table has about 93,000 clones, about 13% appearing once. All patients reached thyroid surgery having received no treatment beforehand. V lost 1 base and J lost 1, with 4 bases in between. CDR1 is SGHVS, CDR2 FQNEAQ, per germline. This CDR3 comprises 13 residues.

V is TRBV7-8 and J is TRBJ2-5, with unresolved D. The sequenced sample was blood. This receptor was identified in a female donor with papillary thyroid cancer or a benign thyroid nodule (not recorded which). Some clones in this sample may be carry-over from other donors' samples. CDR3 sequence (DNA): TGTGCCAGCAGCTTAGACACCCAAGAGACCCAGTACTTC. As protein: CASSLDTQETQYF.